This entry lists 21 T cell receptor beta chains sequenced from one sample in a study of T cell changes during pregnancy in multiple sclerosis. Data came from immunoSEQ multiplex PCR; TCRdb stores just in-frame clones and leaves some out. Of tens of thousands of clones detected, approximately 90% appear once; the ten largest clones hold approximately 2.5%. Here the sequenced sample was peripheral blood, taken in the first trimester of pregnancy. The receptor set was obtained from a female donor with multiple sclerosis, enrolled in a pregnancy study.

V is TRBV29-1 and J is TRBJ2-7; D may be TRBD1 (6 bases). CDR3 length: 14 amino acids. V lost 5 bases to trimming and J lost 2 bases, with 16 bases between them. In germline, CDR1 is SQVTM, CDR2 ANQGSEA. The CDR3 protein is CSVFEQGQTYEQYF. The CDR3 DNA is TGCAGCGTTTTCGAACAGGGTCAAACCTACGAGCAGTACTTC.

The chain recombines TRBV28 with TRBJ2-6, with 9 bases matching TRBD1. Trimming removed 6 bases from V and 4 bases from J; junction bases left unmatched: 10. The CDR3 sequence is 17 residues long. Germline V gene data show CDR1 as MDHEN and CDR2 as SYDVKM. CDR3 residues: CASRPGTGRSGANVLTF. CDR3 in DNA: TGTGCCAGCAGACCCGGGACAGGGAGATCCGGGGCCAACGTCCTGACTTTC.

CDR3 in DNA: TGTGCCAGCAGTCGGGACCGCGGGGGACCAACCGGGGAGCTGTTTTTT. It codes for CASSRDRGGPTGELFF. The genes are TRBV6-6 and TRBJ2-2; 7 bases agree with TRBD2. The J segment lost 5 bases and the V segment lost 5 bases, leaving 11 bases of the junction unmatched. CDR3 length: 16 residues. Germline V lookup: CDR1 MNHNY, CDR2 SVGAGI (reference sequence).

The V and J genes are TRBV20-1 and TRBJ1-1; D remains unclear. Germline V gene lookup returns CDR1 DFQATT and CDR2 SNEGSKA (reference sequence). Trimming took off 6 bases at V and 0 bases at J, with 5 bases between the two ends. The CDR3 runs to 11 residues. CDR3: CSARVNTEAFF. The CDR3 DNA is TGCAGTGCACGGGTGAACACTGAAGCTTTCTTT.

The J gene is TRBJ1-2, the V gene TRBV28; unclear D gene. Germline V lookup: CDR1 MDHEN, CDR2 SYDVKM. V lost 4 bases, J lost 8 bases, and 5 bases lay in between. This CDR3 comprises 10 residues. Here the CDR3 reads CASSSVGYTF. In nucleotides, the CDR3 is TGTGCCAGCAGTTCGGTGGGCTACACCTTC.

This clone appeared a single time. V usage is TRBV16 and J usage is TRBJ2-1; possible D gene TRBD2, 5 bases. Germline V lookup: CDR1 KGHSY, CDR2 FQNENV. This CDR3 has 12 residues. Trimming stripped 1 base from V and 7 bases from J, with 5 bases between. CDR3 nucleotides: TGTGCCAGCAGCCAATGGGAGAATGAGCAGTTCTTC. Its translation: CASSQWENEQFF.

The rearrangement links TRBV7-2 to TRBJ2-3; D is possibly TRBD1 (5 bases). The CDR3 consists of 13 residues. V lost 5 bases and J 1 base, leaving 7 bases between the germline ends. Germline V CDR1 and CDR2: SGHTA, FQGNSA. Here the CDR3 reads CASSGQGTDTQYF. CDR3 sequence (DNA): TGTGCCAGCAGCGGACAAGGCACAGATACGCAGTATTTT. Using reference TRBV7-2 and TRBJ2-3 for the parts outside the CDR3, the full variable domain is GAGVSQSPSNKVTEKGKDVELRCDPISGHTALYWYRQSLGQGLEFLIYFQGNSAPDKSGLPSDRFSAERTGGSVSTLTIQRTQQEDSAVYLCASSGQGTDTQYFGPGTRLTVL.

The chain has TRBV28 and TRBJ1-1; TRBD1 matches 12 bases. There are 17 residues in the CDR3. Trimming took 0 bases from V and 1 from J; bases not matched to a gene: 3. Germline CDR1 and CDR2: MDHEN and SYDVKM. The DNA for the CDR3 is TGTGCCAGCAGTTTATGGGGACAGGGGGCAGGGAACACTGAAGCTTTCTTT. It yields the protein CASSLWGQGAGNTEAFF. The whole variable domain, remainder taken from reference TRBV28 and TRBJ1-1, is DVKVTQSSRYLVKRTGEKVFLECVQDMDHENMFWYRQDPGLGLRLIYFSYDVKMKEKGDIPEGYSVSREKKERFSLILESASTNQTSMYLCASSLWGQGAGNTEAFFGQGTRLTVV.

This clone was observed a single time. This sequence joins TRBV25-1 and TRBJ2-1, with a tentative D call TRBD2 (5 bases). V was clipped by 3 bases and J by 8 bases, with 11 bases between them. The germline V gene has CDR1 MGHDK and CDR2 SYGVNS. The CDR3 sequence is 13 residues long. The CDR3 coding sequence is TGTGCCAGCAGTGACCAAAACGGGGATGAGCAGTTCTTC. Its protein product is CASSDQNGDEQFF. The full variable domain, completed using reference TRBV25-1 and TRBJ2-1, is EADIYQTPRYLVIGTGKKITLECSQTMGHDKMYWYQQDPGMELHLIHYSYGVNSTEKGDLSSESTVSRIRTEHFPLTLESARPSHTSQYLCASSDQNGDEQFFGPGTRLTVL.

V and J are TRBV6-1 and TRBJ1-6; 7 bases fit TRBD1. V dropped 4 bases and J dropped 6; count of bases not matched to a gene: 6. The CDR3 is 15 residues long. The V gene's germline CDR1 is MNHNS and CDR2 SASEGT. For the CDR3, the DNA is TGTGCCAGCAGTGGAGGGGGCGCGGCTAATTCACCCCTCCACTTT. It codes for CASSGGGAANSPLHF.

Written as DNA, the CDR3 is TGCGCCAGCGCCTCCATTTTCTTTAGGGAGCCCTCCAACACCGGGGAGCTGTTTTTT. Encoded protein: CASASIFFREPSNTGELFF. The chain uses TRBV23-1 and TRBJ2-2; D perhaps matches TRBD2 (5 bases). TRBV23-1 falls under the ORF class, with uncertain function. Trimming cost V 8 bases and J 2 bases, with 27 bases left between them. The CDR3 length is 19 residues.

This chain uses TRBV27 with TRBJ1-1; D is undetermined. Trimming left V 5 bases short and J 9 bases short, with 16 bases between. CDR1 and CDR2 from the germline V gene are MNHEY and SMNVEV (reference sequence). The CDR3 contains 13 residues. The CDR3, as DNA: TGTGCCAGCAGTGCGGTCTCGGGAGGTAAAGCTTTCTTT. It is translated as CASSAVSGGKAFF.

CDR3 in amino acids: CASSLGASGGGEQYF. CDR3 nucleotide sequence: TGTGCCAGCAGCTTGGGAGCTAGCGGGGGGGGAGAGCAGTACTTC. The chain is built from TRBV7-8 and TRBJ2-7, with 12 bases fitting TRBD2. The CDR3 runs 15 residues. CDR1 and CDR2 from the germline V gene are SGHVS and FQNEAQ. V lost 3 bases to trimming and J lost 7 bases; unmatched junction nucleotides: 7. The full variable domain, its missing parts supplied by reference TRBV7-8 and TRBJ2-7, is GAGVSQSPRYKVAKRGQDVALRCDPISGHVSLFWYQQALGQGPEFLTYFQNEAQLDKSGLPSDRFFAERPEGSVSTLKIQRTQQEDSAVYLCASSLGASGGGEQYFGPGTRLTVT.

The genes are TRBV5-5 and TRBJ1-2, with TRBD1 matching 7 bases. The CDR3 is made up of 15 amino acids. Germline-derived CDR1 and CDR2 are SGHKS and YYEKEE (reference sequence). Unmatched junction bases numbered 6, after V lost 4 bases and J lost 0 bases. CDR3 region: CASSSAGQTNYGYTF. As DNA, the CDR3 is TGTGCCAGCAGCAGTGCGGGACAGACTAACTATGGCTACACCTTC.

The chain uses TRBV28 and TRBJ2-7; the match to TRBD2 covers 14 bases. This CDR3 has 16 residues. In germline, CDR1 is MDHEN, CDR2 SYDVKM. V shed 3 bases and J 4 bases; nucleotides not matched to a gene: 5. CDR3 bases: TGTGCCAGCAGTTTGGTGACTAGCGGGAGGGTATACGAGCAGTACTTC. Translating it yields CASSLVTSGRVYEQYF.

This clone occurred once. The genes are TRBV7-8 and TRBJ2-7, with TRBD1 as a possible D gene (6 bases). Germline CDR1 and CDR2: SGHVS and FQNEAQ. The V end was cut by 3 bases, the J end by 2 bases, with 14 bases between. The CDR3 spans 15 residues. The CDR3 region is CASSFLQGKAYEQYF. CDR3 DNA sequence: TGTGCCAGCAGCTTTTTACAGGGAAAAGCCTACGAGCAGTACTTC. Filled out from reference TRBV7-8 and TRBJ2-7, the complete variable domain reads GAGVSQSPRYKVAKRGQDVALRCDPISGHVSLFWYQQALGQGPEFLTYFQNEAQLDKSGLPSDRFFAERPEGSVSTLKIQRTQQEDSAVYLCASSFLQGKAYEQYFGPGTRLTVT.

The CDR3 loop reads CAISERGTEAFF. In DNA, the CDR3 is TGTGCCATCAGTGAGCGGGGCACTGAAGCTTTCTTT. The chain recombines TRBV10-3 with TRBJ1-1, with D hard to call. Germline lookup yields CDR1 ENHRY and CDR2 SYGVKD. V was pared by 2 bases and J by 4 bases, with 5 bases between. The CDR3 runs 12 residues.

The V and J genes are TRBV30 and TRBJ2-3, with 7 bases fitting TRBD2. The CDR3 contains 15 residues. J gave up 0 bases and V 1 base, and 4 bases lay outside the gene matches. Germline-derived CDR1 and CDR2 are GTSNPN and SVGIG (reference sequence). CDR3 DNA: TGTGCCTGGAGTGCTAGCGGATTTAGCACAGATACGCAGTATTTT. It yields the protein CAWSASGFSTDTQYF.

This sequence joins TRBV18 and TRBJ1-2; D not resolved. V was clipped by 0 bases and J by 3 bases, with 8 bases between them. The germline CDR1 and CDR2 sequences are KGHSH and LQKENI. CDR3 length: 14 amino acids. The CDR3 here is CASSPPSGYYGYTF. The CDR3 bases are TGTGCCAGCTCACCACCTTCGGGTTACTATGGCTACACCTTC. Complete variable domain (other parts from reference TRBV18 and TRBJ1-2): NAGVMQNPRHLVRRRGQEARLRCSPMKGHSHVYWYRQLPEEGLKFMVYLQKENIIDESGMPKERFSAEFPKEGPSILRIQQVVRGDSAAYFCASSPPSGYYGYTFGSGTRLTVV.

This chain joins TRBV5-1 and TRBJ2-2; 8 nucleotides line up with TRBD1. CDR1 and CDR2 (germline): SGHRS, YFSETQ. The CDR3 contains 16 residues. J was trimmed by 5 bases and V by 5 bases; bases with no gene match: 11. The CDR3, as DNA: TGCGCCAGCAGAAGGTTGGACAGGGTGGGAACCGGGGAGCTGTTTTTT. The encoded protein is CASRRLDRVGTGELFF.

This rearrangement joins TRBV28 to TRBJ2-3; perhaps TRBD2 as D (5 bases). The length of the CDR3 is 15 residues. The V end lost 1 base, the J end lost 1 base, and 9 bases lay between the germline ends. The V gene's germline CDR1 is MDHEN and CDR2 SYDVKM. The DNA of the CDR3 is TGTGCCAGCAGTTTATCGAGCGGACGCACAGATACGCAGTATTTT. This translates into CASSLSSGRTDTQYF.